This TCR beta chain was captured in a study of blood T cell repertoires in COVID-19. Study information: The samples span acute and convalescent COVID-19 from the United States, Italy and Spain. PBMCs, B-cell-depleted T cells, or T cells were the source of the cDNA or gDNA that made up the material.

Per the study methods: Amplification from reference gene primers served as the basis for estimated nucleated cell counts. Only in-frame clones appear in the TCRdb table, and some are missing; sequencing was by immunoSEQ multiplex PCR. V and J calls and clone size follow that table, whereas D and trimming were derived from the DNA. Among around 190,000 clones listed, 76% were seen once. Germline V gene sequence: CDR1 LNHDA, CDR2 SQIVND (reference sequence). The CDR3 runs 16 residues. J was trimmed by 5 bases and V by 10 bases; bases with no gene match: 15. The chain links TRBV19 to TRBJ2-1, with 9 bases aligning to TRBD1. Sequenced: peripheral blood. This receptor was identified in a woman aged 45-65 years with active or convalescent COVID-19. This chain's CDR3 is CATKPLRTGADNEQFF. The CDR3 region has the DNA TGTGCCACCAAACCTCTCCGGACAGGGGCGGACAATGAGCAGTTCTTC.